This TCR beta chain appears in the sequencing data of a study of T cells in localized non-small cell lung cancer. Notes on the study in general: A raised T cell density in blood coincided with lengthier overall survival. There were a median roughly 60 of the top 100 tumor clones appearing in adjacent lung.

In the case of this clone: Its antigen remains unidentified.

Profiling relied on immunoSEQ multiplex PCR, and the TCRdb table lists in-frame clones only, not all of them. The sample consists of some 7,800 clones, approximately 87% of them appearing once. Germline CDR1 and CDR2: PRHDT and FYEKMQ (reference sequence). V lost 5 bases and J lost 6; bases outside the gene matches: 12. This CDR3 is 16 amino acids long. Source: peripheral blood, taken before any cancer treatment. The sequence was obtained from a male donor aged 60 or over with stage III lung adenocarcinoma. The rearrangement uses TRBV13 and TRBJ2-3; 9 bases match TRBD2. The CDR3 region is CASSRTSGSAGDTQYF. The CDR3 coding sequence is TGTGCCAGCAGCCGTACTAGCGGGTCCGCCGGGGATACGCAGTATTTT.